The 11 T cell receptor beta chains listed next were all sequenced from one sample in a study of blood T cell repertoires in COVID-19 (TCRdb year 2020). Library preparation employed the immunoSEQ multiplex PCR assay. The table was pulled from immuneACCESS by TCRdb, which kept in-frame rearrangements only. Such tables lose some clones; where checked, under half of the loss comes from unresolved V genes, and the rest has no known cause. The sample includes 150,000 to 200,000 clones, with around three quarters observed a single time. The ten largest clones capture approximately 16% of the sample. Source material: PBMCs or T cells enriched from blood (not recorded which). The receptors derive from a woman between 45 and 60 years old with acute COVID-19.

This clone was recorded a few times. J is TRBJ1-1 and V is TRBV9, with D unresolved. V was clipped by 4 bases and J by 5 bases, with 15 bases between them. Germline CDR1 SGDLS, CDR2 YYNGEE. The CDR3 consists of 14 residues. DNA of the CDR3: TGTGCCAGCAGCACCGGCCCCCCGGGAACTGAAGCTTTCTTT. Translating it yields CASSTGPPGTEAFF.

The V call is TRBV7-2, the J call TRBJ1-5, with 8 bases lining up with TRBD1. Germline V gene sequence: CDR1 SGHTA, CDR2 FQGNSA. The trim removed 5 bases at V and 3 bases at J, leaving 6 bases unmatched. This CDR3 is 15 amino acids long. CDR3 amino acids: CASSPRTGPNQPQHF. DNA of the CDR3: TGTGCCAGCAGCCCCCGGACAGGGCCCAATCAGCCCCAGCATTTT.

V gene TRBV5-1 combines with J gene TRBJ1-6, with 7 bases fitting TRBD1. V was pared by 3 bases and J by 10 bases, with 10 bases of the junction left unmatched. CDR1 is SGHRS and CDR2 is YFSETQ in the germline V gene. This CDR3 comprises 15 residues. Here the CDR3 DNA reads TGCGCCAGCAGCTCGACCAGGGGGTCAAGCTCACCCCTCCACTTT. Protein: CASSSTRGSSSPLHF.

This chain joins TRBV21-1 and TRBJ1-1; TRBD1 is taken as the D call from the table, unchecked against the DNA. TRBV21-1 represents a pseudogene. The CDR3 extends over 14 amino acids. CDR3 DNA sequence: TGTGCCAGCAGCAGGGACCAGGGGTGCACTGAAGCTTTCTTT. Translating gives CASSRDQGCTEAFF.

The CDR3 reads CASSRHRGTGELFF. The CDR3 DNA follows: TGTGCCAGCAGCCGTCACAGGGGCACCGGGGAGCTGTTTTTT. The chain recombines TRBV11-1 with TRBJ2-2; 7 nucleotides match TRBD1. Trimming cost V 5 bases and J 4 bases; bases outside gene matches: 4. Germline CDR1 is SGHAT and CDR2 is FQDESV (reference sequence). The CDR3 loop spans 14 amino acids.

This clone was counted a few times. The chain joins TRBV28 to TRBJ1-3, with no clear D. Trimming took off 2 bases at V and 4 bases at J, with 12 bases between the two ends. Per the germline V gene, CDR1 is MDHEN and CDR2 is SYDVKM. The CDR3 extends over 15 amino acids. CDR3 nucleotides: TGTGCCAGCAGTTTAAGTAGGGAGGGAGGAAACACCATATATTTT. Protein product: CASSLSREGGNTIYF.

V and J are TRBV3-1 (or the pseudogene TRBV3-2) and TRBJ1-1, with 8 bases identical to TRBD1. The CDR3 is made up of 15 amino acids. Germline V CDR1 and CDR2: LGHDT, YNNKEL (reference sequence). V dropped 6 bases and J dropped 1; count of bases not matched to a gene: 7. CDR3 loop: CASRQRQGPNTEAFF. In DNA, the CDR3 is TGTGCCAGCAGGCAACGACAGGGGCCGAACACTGAAGCTTTCTTT.

The chain is built from TRBV19 and TRBJ1-5; possible D gene TRBD1, 6 bases. Trimming took off 5 bases at V and 6 bases at J, with 17 bases between the two ends. Germline CDR1 and CDR2: LNHDA and SQIVND (reference sequence). CDR3 length equals 15 residues. The CDR3 DNA reads as TGTGCCAGTAGTCCTATGATGTCAGGGGCTCAGCCCCAGCATTTT. Amino acid sequence: CASSPMMSGAQPQHF.

This sequence joins TRBV29-1 and TRBJ2-5; a weak D match, TRBD2 (5 bases). The germline V and J ends were trimmed by 7 bases and 4 bases, with 10 bases remaining between them. Germline V gene data show CDR1 as SQVTM and CDR2 as ANQGSEA. This CDR3 spans 11 amino acids. The CDR3 sequence: CSARTLETQYF. The CDR3 DNA reads TGCAGCGCCCGGACTCTAGAGACCCAGTACTTC.

The chain combines TRBV19 with TRBJ2-2; D remains unclear. The CDR3 extends over 13 amino acids. The V end was cut by 6 bases, the J end by 1 base, with 6 bases between. CDR1 and CDR2 (germline): LNHDA, SQIVND (reference sequence). CDR3 protein: CASRRQNTGELFF. CDR3 in DNA: TGTGCCAGTAGGCGCCAGAACACCGGGGAGCTGTTTTTT. The full variable domain, rest sourced from reference TRBV19 and TRBJ2-2, is DGGITQSPKYLFRKEGQNVTLSCEQNLNHDAMYWYRQDPGQGLRLIYYSQIVNDFQKGDIAEGYSVSREKKESFPLTVTSAQKNPTAFYLCASRRQNTGELFFGEGSRLTVL.

Here the CDR3 reads CASSPQGQGGTEAFF. CDR3 nucleotide sequence: TGTGCCAGCAGCCCCCAGGGACAGGGGGGGACTGAAGCTTTCTTT. The rearrangement uses TRBV7-6 and TRBJ1-1; 11 nucleotides line up with TRBD1. The germline V gene encodes CDR1 SGHVS and CDR2 FNYEAQ. The CDR3 is 15 residues long. After removal of 5 bases from V and 5 bases from J, the junction contained 7 bases not matched to a gene.